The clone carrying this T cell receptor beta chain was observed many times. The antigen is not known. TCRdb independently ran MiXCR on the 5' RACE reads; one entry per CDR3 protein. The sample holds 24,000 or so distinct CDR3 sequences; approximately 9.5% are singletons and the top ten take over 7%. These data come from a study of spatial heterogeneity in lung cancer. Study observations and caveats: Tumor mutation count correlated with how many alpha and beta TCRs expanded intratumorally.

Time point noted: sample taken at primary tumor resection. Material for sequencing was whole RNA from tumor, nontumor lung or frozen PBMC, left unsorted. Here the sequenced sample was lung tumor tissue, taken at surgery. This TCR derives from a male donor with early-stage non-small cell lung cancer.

CDR3 protein: CASRLPGQASTDTQYF. Here the CDR3 DNA reads TGTGCCAGCAGACTACCGGGACAAGCTAGCACAGATACGCAGTATTTT. This rearrangement joins TRBV6-6 to TRBJ2-3; D is perhaps TRBD1 (6 bases). The germline CDR1 and CDR2 sequences are MNHNY and SVGAGI (reference sequence). Trimming cost V 6 bases and J 0 bases, with 16 bases left between them. The CDR3 is made up of 16 amino acids.